This is a list of T cell receptor beta chains from one sample in a study of blood T cell repertoires in COVID-19. The repertoire was sequenced with immunoSEQ multiplex PCR; TCRdb's copy has only in-frame clones and lacks some. The table includes approximately 120,000 clones, around nine tenths detected once. The material sequenced was peripheral blood. These receptors originate from a human donor in a cohort sampled during active COVID-19. Each CDR3 is given with its conserved first and last residue. The D gene is left open where the match is weak. Clone size is shown for a subset of rows, as once, few, many or a class of expanded clone.

V,J,D,size,DNA,CDR3
TRBV9,TRBJ1-2,TRBD1,once,TGTGCCAGCAGCCCCGGGACAGGACACTATGGCTACACCTTC,CASSPGTGHYGYTF
TRBV4-1,TRBJ1-1,TRBD1,NA,TGCGCCAGCAGCCCAAGGGGGCTGGACACTGAAGCTTTCTTT,CASSPRGLDTEAFF
TRBV21-1,TRBJ2-7,NA,NA,TGTGCCAGCAGCAGGAACGGGGTCTCCTACGGGCAGTACTTC,CASSRNGVSYGQYF
TRBV13,TRBJ2-1,NA,NA,TGTGCCAGCAGCTTAAGTTCAGTTTCGGAGCAGTTCTTC,CASSLSSVSEQFF
TRBV7-9,TRBJ2-3,NA,NA,TGTGCCAGCAGCCCCGGGGGCACAGATACGCAGTATTTT,CASSPGGTDTQYF
TRBV15,TRBJ2-7,TRBD1,NA,TGTGCCACCAGCAGAGATAAGGGACAGTCCTCCTACGAGCAGTACTTC,CATSRDKGQSSYEQYF
TRBV13,TRBJ2-1,TRBD1,NA,TGTGCCAGCAGCCTTACAGGGGAGCTTCGGAATGAGCAGTTCTTC,CASSLTGELRNEQFF
TRBV28,TRBJ2-1,NA,NA,TGTGCCACCTACACGCATCTAGAAGGAAAAGCCTACAATGAGCAGTTCTTC,CATYTHLEGKAYNEQFF
TRBV7-9,TRBJ1-6,NA,few,TGTGCCAGCAGCCCGCAGAGCGGGGTCGGGTCACCCCTCCACTTT,CASSPQSGVGSPLHF
TRBV5-6,TRBJ1-2,NA,NA,TGTGCCAGCAGCTATGCCGGGACACAGGGCGGAGTCTACACCTTC,CASSYAGTQGGVYTF
TRBV5-1,TRBJ1-4,NA,NA,TGCGCCAGCAGAACGGGGACAACTAATGAAAAACTGTTTTTT,CASRTGTTNEKLFF
TRBV5-6,TRBJ2-1,NA,NA,TGTGCCAGCAGCTTGGGACTGCCCAATGAGCAGTTCTTC,CASSLGLPNEQFF
TRBV7-9,TRBJ2-7,NA,once,TGTGCCAGCAGCCAGGAAGGGGTTCGCCGCGAGCAGTACTTC,CASSQEGVRREQYF
TRBV7-2,TRBJ2-3,NA,NA,TGTGCCAGCAGCTTAGTTTCCCCAGGGATCACAGATACGCAGTATTTT,CASSLVSPGITDTQYF
TRBV7-9,TRBJ2-7,NA,NA,TGTGCCTGGGGAGGTTTGGGGGGTCCCCTCTCCGAGCAGTACTTC,CAWGGLGGPLSEQYF
TRBV5-4,TRBJ2-1,TRBD2,NA,TGTGCCAGCAGCATCGGGACTAGCGGGAGAGAGCAGTTCTTC,CASSIGTSGREQFF
TRBV10-3,TRBJ1-1,NA,NA,TGTGCCGCCCGGGGGGTCATGAACACTGAAGCTTTCTTT,CAARGVMNTEAFF
TRBV4-1,TRBJ1-4,NA,few,TGCGCCAGCAGCCAAGGGGGATTGTTATGGAGGGCTACTAATGAAAAACTGTTTTTT,CASSQGGLLWRATNEKLFF
TRBV4-2,TRBJ2-1,NA,once,TGTGCCAGCAGCCAAGGGAGTAATGAGCAGTTCTTC,CASSQGSNEQFF
TRBV5-1,TRBJ2-7,TRBD2,few,TGCGCCAGCAGCTCCCGAGCGGGAGGCGACGAGCAGTACTTC,CASSSRAGGDEQYF
TRBV6-2/TRBV6-3,TRBJ2-7,TRBD2,NA,TGTGCCAGCAGTTACTCGAAACTAGCGGGCGAGTTC,CASSYSKLAGEF
TRBV5-1,TRBJ1-1,TRBD1,NA,TGCGCCAGCAGCTGGGACAGGGGGACTGAAGCTTTCTTT,CASSWDRGTEAFF
TRBV19,TRBJ1-4,TRBD1,NA,TGTGCCAGTACTCCGACAGGGGCAACTAATGAAAAACTGTTTTTT,CASTPTGATNEKLFF
TRBV11-2,TRBJ2-7,NA,NA,TGTGCCAGCAGCTTACGAGGGAGCGCGAACTCCTACGAGCAGTACTTC,CASSLRGSANSYEQYF
TRBV5-5,TRBJ1-4,TRBD1,NA,TGTGCCAGCAGCCCCTCGACAGGGAGGCTGTTTTTT,CASSPSTGRLFF
TRBV5-1,TRBJ1-1,NA,NA,TGCGCCAGCAGCTTGGTGGGCAGCGGAAACACTGAAGCTTTCTTT,CASSLVGSGNTEAFF
TRBV18,TRBJ2-1,TRBD2,NA,TGTGCCAGCTCACCATGGCTAGCGGGAGTTTCCTACAATGAGCAGTTCTTC,CASSPWLAGVSYNEQFF
TRBV4-1,TRBJ1-1,TRBD1,NA,TGCGCCAGCAGCCTACAGGGGGCTAAAACTGAAGCTTTCTTT,CASSLQGAKTEAFF
TRBV25-1,TRBJ2-1,TRBD1,once,TGTGCCAGCTCCACAGGGGGTGAGCAGTTCTTC,CASSTGGEQFF
TRBV6-6,TRBJ1-2,NA,once,TGTGCCAGCAGTTACTCCTTAGGGGCTGGTGGCTACACCTTC,CASSYSLGAGGYTF
TRBV10-3,TRBJ1-6,NA,NA,TGTGCCATCAGGGGCGGAGACGGGAATAATTCACCCCTCCACTTT,CAIRGGDGNNSPLHF
TRBV11-2,TRBJ2-2,TRBD2,NA,TGTGCCAGCAGTCTCTTTAGCGGGGGAGTTCACACCGGGGAGCTGTTTTTT,CASSLFSGGVHTGELFF
TRBV25-1,TRBJ2-3,NA,NA,TGTGCCAGCACTGCGCAAAAGACTAGCACAGATACGCAGTATTTT,CASTAQKTSTDTQYF
TRBV9,TRBJ2-1,NA,few,TGTGCCAGCAGCGTAGTCGGGGGTCAGCGACCAAATGAGCAGTTCTTC,CASSVVGGQRPNEQFF
TRBV6-1,TRBJ1-1,NA,NA,TGTGCCAGCAGTGAGTACGGGGAGAGGACTGAAGCTTTCTTT,CASSEYGERTEAFF
TRBV7-2,TRBJ2-3,TRBD2,NA,TGTGCCAGCAGCTTATATGGCGGGGGGGTAGATACGCAGTATTTT,CASSLYGGGVDTQYF
TRBV6-1,TRBJ2-1,NA,NA,TGTGCCAGCAGTGACCGACATCTTGTCGATGAGCAGTTCTTC,CASSDRHLVDEQFF
TRBV2,TRBJ2-7,NA,few,TGTGCCAGCAGTGACCGTCAGGGAGGCGGGAATTTGAACGAGCAGTACTTC,CASSDRQGGGNLNEQYF